The sequence of this T cell receptor beta chain was determined in a study of blood T cell repertoires in COVID-19. The wider study: Whether acute or convalescent, the COVID-19 samples came from the United States, Italy and Spain. The analysed material was cDNA or gDNA that came from T cells, B-cell-depleted T cells, or PBMCs.

Methods used by the authors: Amplified reference gene primers provided the basis for estimating nucleated cell counts. This table comes from immunoSEQ multiplex PCR, and its TCRdb copy is limited to in-frame clones, with some not included. That table supplies the V and J calls and clone size; D and trimming were determined from the DNA. In the table there are about 220,000 clones, 88% of which are singletons. Unmatched junction bases numbered 6, after V lost 4 bases and J lost 6 bases. Germline V gives CDR1 SGHDT, CDR2 YYEEEE. This CDR3 region has 14 residues. The chain uses TRBV5-6 and TRBJ2-1, with 8 bases that match TRBD1. The TCR comes from a woman in her forties or fifties with acute COVID-19. Sequencing input: PBMCs or T cells enriched from blood (not recorded which). The CDR3 protein is CASSPRDRRNEQFF. For the CDR3, the DNA is TGTGCCAGCAGCCCCCGGGACAGGCGCAATGAGCAGTTCTTC. Looking up the rest from reference TRBV5-6 and TRBJ2-1 gives the full variable domain: DAGVTQSPTHLIKTRGQQVTLRCSPKSGHDTVSWYQQALGQGPQFIFQYYEEEERQRGNFPDRFSGHQFPNYSSELNVNALLLGDSALYLCASSPRDRRNEQFFGPGTRLTVL.